A selection of T cell receptor beta chains follows, all from one sample in a study of T cell changes during pregnancy in multiple sclerosis. Assay: immunoSEQ multiplex PCR; the TCRdb copy retains only in-frame clones and omits some. This sample has roughly 100,000 clones, with 91% found just once. The material was peripheral blood, obtained before pregnancy. All receptors derive from a female donor with multiple sclerosis, enrolled in a pregnancy study. Both conserved end residues are part of each CDR3. Each record gives: V gene, CDR3 length, D gene, clone size, J gene, CDR3 protein, CDR3 DNA. The D gene is left open where the match is weak. Size is omitted from some rows. Given values are once, few, many or a class for expanded clones.

TRBV6-1	14	TRBD1	-	TRBJ1-5	CASKNTGGNQPQHF	TGTGCCAGCAAAAATACAGGGGGCAATCAGCCCCAGCATTTT
TRBV2	15	-	once	TRBJ1-4	CASSDIGRVNEKLFF	TGTGCCAGCAGTGATATCGGCAGGGTTAATGAAAAACTGTTTTTT
TRBV2	13	-	-	TRBJ2-5	CASSRGMGETQYF	TGTGCCAGCAGTCGGGGAATGGGGGAGACCCAGTACTTC
TRBV7-2	15	-	-	TRBJ2-1	CASSLAGGPWNEQFF	TGTGCCAGCAGCTTAGCGGGGGGGCCTTGGAATGAGCAGTTCTTC
TRBV6-5	12	-	-	TRBJ2-7	CASSLNRNEQYF	TGTGCCAGCAGCCTTAACAGGAACGAGCAGTACTTC
TRBV30	12	-	-	TRBJ2-5	CAWSNVRETQYF	TGTGCCTGGAGCAACGTCAGGGAGACCCAGTACTTC
TRBV7-9	15	-	-	TRBJ2-1	CASSLGGEAGNEQFF	TGTGCCAGCAGCTTAGGGGGGGAGGCAGGCAATGAGCAGTTCTTC
TRBV6-5	14	TRBD1	-	TRBJ2-7	CASSYRQGPYEQYF	TGTGCCAGCAGTTACCGACAGGGTCCCTACGAGCAGTACTTC
TRBV7-9	16	-	-	TRBJ2-2	CASSLSGQGFAGELFF	TGTGCCAGCAGCTTATCGGGCCAGGGGTTTGCCGGGGAGCTGTTTTTT
TRBV6-1	15	TRBD1	-	TRBJ1-5	CASKQSGQINQPQHF	TGTGCCAGCAAACAGTCGGGACAGATCAATCAGCCCCAGCATTTT
TRBV4-1	16	-	-	TRBJ2-1	CASSQGGHLTNNEQFF	TGCGCCAGCAGCCAAGGGGGACACCTAACGAACAATGAGCAGTTCTTC
TRBV15	15	TRBD1	-	TRBJ1-2	CATSRSRTGPNGYTF	TGTGCCACCAGCAGAAGCCGGACAGGGCCAAATGGCTACACCTTC
TRBV28	15	TRBD1	-	TRBJ1-4	CASSSTGGAGEKLFF	TGTGCCAGCAGCTCCACAGGGGGCGCGGGTGAAAAACTGTTTTTT
TRBV7-2	14	-	-	TRBJ2-2	CASSSHRGPGELFF	TGTGCCAGCAGCTCCCATCGGGGTCCCGGGGAGCTGTTTTTT
TRBV6-5	14	-	-	TRBJ2-1	CASRRGLSNNEQFF	TGTGCCAGCAGGCGGGGCCTCTCGAACAATGAGCAGTTCTTC
TRBV6-6	14	-	-	TRBJ1-2	CASRREGTYYGYTF	TGTGCCAGCCGCCGTGAGGGAACTTACTATGGCTACACCTTC
TRBV18	12	-	-	TRBJ1-1	CASSPNRNEAFF	TGTGCCAGCTCACCAAACAGAAACGAAGCTTTCTTT
TRBV28	15	-	-	TRBJ2-7	CASSPSSVGFYEQYF	TGTGCCAGCAGTCCCTCTAGCGTGGGATTCTACGAGCAGTACTTC
TRBV28	14	-	-	TRBJ2-2	CASRDTPNTGELFF	TGTGCCAGCCGGGACACCCCAAACACCGGGGAGCTGTTTTTT
TRBV9	15	-	-	TRBJ2-5	CASSQGAPYQETQYF	TGTGCCAGCAGCCAAGGGGCCCCGTACCAAGAGACCCAGTACTTC
TRBV29-1	18	-	-	TRBJ1-2	CSVEDHSQGRRANYGYTF	TGCAGCGTTGAAGATCACTCTCAGGGGCGAAGGGCTAACTATGGCTACACCTTC
TRBV9	15	TRBD1	-	TRBJ1-4	CASSVGGQGDEKLFF	TGTGCCAGCAGCGTAGGGGGACAGGGGGACGAAAAACTGTTTTTT
TRBV14	17	TRBD2	once	TRBJ2-5	CASSQDTGLAAQETQYF	TGTGCCAGCAGCCAAGATACGGGACTAGCGGCCCAAGAGACCCAGTACTTC
TRBV5-1	14	TRBD1	-	TRBJ2-5	CASSTDRGRETQYF	TGCGCCAGCAGCACCGACAGGGGGCGGGAGACCCAGTACTTC
TRBV4-3	13	-	few	TRBJ1-2	CASSPGIDYGYTF	TGCGCCAGCAGTCCCGGGATTGACTATGGCTACACCTTC
TRBV2	13	TRBD1	-	TRBJ2-2	CASRTDRGGELFF	TGTGCCAGCAGGACTGACAGGGGCGGGGAGCTGTTTTTT
TRBV7-9	13	-	few	TRBJ1-2	CASSRGQLSGYTF	TGTGCCAGCAGCCGCGGACAGCTGAGTGGCTACACCTTC
TRBV19	14	TRBD2	-	TRBJ2-3	CASKKTSGGDTQYF	TGTGCCAGTAAGAAGACTAGCGGGGGAGATACGCAGTATTTT
TRBV4-2	18	TRBD2	-	TRBJ2-7	CASSQDRFIAGGRYEQYF	TGTGCCAGCAGCCAAGACCGATTCATAGCGGGAGGGCGGTACGAGCAGTACTTC
TRBV7-8	20	TRBD2	-	TRBJ2-5	CASSLYIPTSGEWKKETQYF	TGTGCCAGCAGCTTATATATCCCGACTAGCGGCGAATGGAAGAAAGAGACCCAGTACTTC
TRBV19	17	TRBD2	-	TRBJ2-6	CASREHRGGPGANVLTF	TGTGCCAGTAGGGAACACCGGGGGGGCCCTGGGGCCAACGTCCTGACTTTC
TRBV19	15	-	-	TRBJ2-3	CASRLFGANTDTQYF	TGTGCCAGTAGGCTCTTTGGGGCAAACACAGATACGCAGTATTTT
TRBV13	15	TRBD1	-	TRBJ1-6	CASSPWTGGDSPLHF	TGTGCCAGCAGCCCATGGACAGGGGGCGATTCACCCCTCCACTTT
TRBV21-1	15	-	-	TRBJ1-6	CASSKGGSRNSPLHF	TGTGCCAGCAGCAAAGGGGGCAGTCGGAATTCACCCCTCCACTTT
TRBV4-1	18	TRBD1	-	TRBJ1-3	CASSQEMAGGFTGNTIYF	TGCGCCAGCAGCCAAGAGATGGCAGGGGGCTTTACTGGTAACACCATATATTTT
TRBV9	13	-	-	TRBJ1-1	CASSVVIGTEAFF	TGTGCCAGCAGCGTAGTTATCGGCACTGAAGCTTTCTTT
TRBV4-1	20	TRBD1	-	TRBJ1-6	CASSHPRSPSRTGHISPLHF	TGCGCCAGCAGCCATCCGCGATCCCCTTCGCGGACAGGGCACATTTCACCCCTCCACTTT
TRBV29-1	14	-	-	TRBJ1-1	CSVASGGSNTEAFF	TGCAGCGTCGCCAGCGGAGGTTCCAACACTGAAGCTTTCTTT
TRBV5-1	16	TRBD2	-	TRBJ2-5	CASSPRLAGVQETQYF	TGCGCCAGCAGCCCGCGACTAGCGGGAGTACAAGAGACCCAGTACTTC
TRBV27	17	-	once	TRBJ1-6	CASSEGRGLSWNSPLHF	TGTGCCAGCAGTGAGGGAAGGGGACTCTCGTGGAATTCACCCCTCCACTTT
TRBV27	16	-	-	TRBJ2-2	CASSLYGGRHTGELFF	TGTGCCAGCAGTTTATACGGGGGGCGGCACACCGGGGAGCTGTTTTTT
TRBV7-2	15	-	-	TRBJ1-6	CASSLGSVAYSPLHF	TGTGCCAGCAGCTTAGGTTCGGTAGCGTATTCACCCCTCCACTTT
TRBV19	15	-	-	TRBJ2-1	CASRVTSRTYNEQFF	TGTGCCAGTAGGGTAACTAGCCGTACCTACAATGAGCAGTTCTTC
TRBV11-3	13	-	-	TRBJ2-5	CASSNTGFETQYF	TGTGCCAGCAGCAACACAGGGTTCGAGACCCAGTACTTC
TRBV28	15	TRBD1	-	TRBJ2-7	CASNENGGTGYEQYF	TGTGCCAGCAATGAAAACGGCGGGACAGGGTACGAGCAGTACTTC
TRBV7-9	15	-	-	TRBJ1-1	CASSYPGGFNTEAFF	TGTGCCAGCAGCTACCCCGGGGGATTCAACACTGAAGCTTTCTTT
TRBV2	15	TRBD2	-	TRBJ2-7	CASSNAGLAAYEQYF	TGTGCCAGCAGTAATGCGGGACTAGCGGCTTACGAGCAGTACTTC
TRBV19	17	TRBD1	-	TRBJ1-1	CASSSNLLKTGPTEAFF	TGTGCCAGTAGTTCGAACCTCCTAAAGACAGGGCCAACTGAAGCTTTCTTT
TRBV7-6	18	TRBD2	-	TRBJ2-3	CASSLLGLAGRRTDTQYF	TGTGCCAGCAGCTTACTGGGACTAGCGGGAAGACGCACAGATACGCAGTATTTT
TRBV10-3	13	TRBD1	-	TRBJ1-2	CAITLDRNNGYTF	TGTGCCATCACCTTGGACAGGAACAATGGCTACACCTTC
TRBV4-1	13	-	-	TRBJ2-2	CASKGGGAGELFF	TGCGCCAGCAAAGGGGGGGGAGCCGGGGAGCTGTTTTTT